This T cell receptor beta chain was captured in a study of CD8 T cells in ankylosing spondylitis. Findings and caveats of the study: Roughly 8 highly homologous variants formed a TCR beta motif that appeared characteristic of ankylosing spondylitis blood.

TCRdb used MiXCR to reprocess the 5' RACE reads, holding one entry per CDR3 protein. In the table there are fewer than 550,000 distinct CDR3 sequences, 5.3% of which are singletons. Trimming cost V 0 bases and J 1 base, with 15 bases left between them. Germline CDR1 SQVTM, CDR2 ANQGSEA. The length of the CDR3 is 16 residues. This clonotype was counted ten times or more. The antigen is unknown. Material: blood, either unsorted or a sorted T cell fraction (not recorded which). The TCR sequence derives from a male donor with ankylosing spondylitis. The chain uses TRBV29-1 and TRBJ1-1; D might be TRBD1 (5 bases). The CDR3 coding sequence is TGCAGCGTTGAAGACTGGGACGGCACAGAGAACACTGAAGCTTTCTTT. It translates to CSVEDWDGTENTEAFF.